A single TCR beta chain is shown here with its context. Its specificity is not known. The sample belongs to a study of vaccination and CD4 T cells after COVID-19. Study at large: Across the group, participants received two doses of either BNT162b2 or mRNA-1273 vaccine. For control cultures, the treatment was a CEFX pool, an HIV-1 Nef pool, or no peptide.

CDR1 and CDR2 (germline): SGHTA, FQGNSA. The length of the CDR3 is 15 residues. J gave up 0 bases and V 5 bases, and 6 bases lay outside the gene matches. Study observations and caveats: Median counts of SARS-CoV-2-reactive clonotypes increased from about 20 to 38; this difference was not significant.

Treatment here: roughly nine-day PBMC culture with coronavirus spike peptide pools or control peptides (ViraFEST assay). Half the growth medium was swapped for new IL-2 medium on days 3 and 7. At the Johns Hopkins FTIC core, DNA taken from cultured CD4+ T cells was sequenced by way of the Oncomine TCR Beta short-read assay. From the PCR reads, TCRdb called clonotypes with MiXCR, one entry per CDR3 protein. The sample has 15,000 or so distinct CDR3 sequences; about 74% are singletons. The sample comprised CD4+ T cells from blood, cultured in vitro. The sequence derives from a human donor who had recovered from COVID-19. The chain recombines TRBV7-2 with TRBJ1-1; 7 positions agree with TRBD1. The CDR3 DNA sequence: TGTGCCAGCAGCGCACAAGGACAGGTGAACACTGAAGCTTTCTTT. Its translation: CASSAQGQVNTEAFF.